In its sample, the clone carrying this TCR beta chain was seen a few times. Measured with immunoSEQ multiplex PCR; TCRdb has only the in-frame clones, and not every one. Of some 470,000 clones listed, approximately 80% are singletons. The source of the sample is a study of shared clonotypes between healthy human individuals. The CDR3 contains 12 residues. The V segment lost 11 bases and the J segment 4 bases; nucleotides outside the gene matches: 5. Germline CDR1 reads MNHGY; CDR2 reads SAAAGT. J is TRBJ1-5 and V is TRBV6-8; 7 bases fit TRBD1. The specimen was PBMCs. This clonotype was obtained from a woman aged 40 to 50 in good health. Some clones in this sample may be carry-over from other donors' samples. The CDR3 here is CAGSQGNQPQHF. CDR3 DNA: TGTGCCGGTTCACAGGGGAATCAGCCCCAGCATTTT.